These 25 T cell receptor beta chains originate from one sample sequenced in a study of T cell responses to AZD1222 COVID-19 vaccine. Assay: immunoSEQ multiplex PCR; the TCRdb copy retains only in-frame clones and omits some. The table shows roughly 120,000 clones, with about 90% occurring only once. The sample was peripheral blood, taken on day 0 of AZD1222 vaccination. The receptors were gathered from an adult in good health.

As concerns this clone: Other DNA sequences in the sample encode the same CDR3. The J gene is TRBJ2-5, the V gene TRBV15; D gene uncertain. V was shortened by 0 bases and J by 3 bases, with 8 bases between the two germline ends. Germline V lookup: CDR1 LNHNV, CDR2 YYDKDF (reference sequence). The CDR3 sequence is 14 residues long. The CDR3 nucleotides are TGTGCCACCAGCAGAGATCTGGGTGAAGAGACCCAGTACTTC. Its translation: CATSRDLGEETQYF.

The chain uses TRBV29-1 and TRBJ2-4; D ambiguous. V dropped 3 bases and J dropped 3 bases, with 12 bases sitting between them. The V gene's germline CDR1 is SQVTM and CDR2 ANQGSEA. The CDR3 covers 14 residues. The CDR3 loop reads CSVDGQTNKNIQYF. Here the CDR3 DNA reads TGCAGCGTTGACGGCCAGACAAACAAAAACATTCAGTACTTC.

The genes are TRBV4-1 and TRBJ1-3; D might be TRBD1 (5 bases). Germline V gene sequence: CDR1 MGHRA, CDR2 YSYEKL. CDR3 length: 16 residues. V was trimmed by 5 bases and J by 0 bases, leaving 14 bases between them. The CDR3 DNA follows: TGCGCCAGCAGCGACAGACTTGCCTACTCTGGAAACACCATATATTTT. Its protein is CASSDRLAYSGNTIYF.

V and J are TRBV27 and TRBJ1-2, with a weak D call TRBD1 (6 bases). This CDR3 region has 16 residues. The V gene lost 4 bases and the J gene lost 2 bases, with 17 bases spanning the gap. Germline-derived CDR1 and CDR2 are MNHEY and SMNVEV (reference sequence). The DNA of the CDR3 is TGTGCCAGCAGTTCGAGAACGGGGGGCGGCAACTATGGCTACACCTTC. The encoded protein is CASSSRTGGGNYGYTF.

CDR3 in DNA: TGTGCCACCCAACGTAACGGCCATGGCTACACCTTC. It translates to CATQRNGHGYTF. The rearrangement joins TRBV6-6 to TRBJ1-2, with D unresolved. The germline V gene encodes CDR1 MNHNY and CDR2 SVGAGI (reference sequence). CDR3 length: 12 residues. V gave up 10 bases and J gave up 6 bases, with 15 bases separating them.

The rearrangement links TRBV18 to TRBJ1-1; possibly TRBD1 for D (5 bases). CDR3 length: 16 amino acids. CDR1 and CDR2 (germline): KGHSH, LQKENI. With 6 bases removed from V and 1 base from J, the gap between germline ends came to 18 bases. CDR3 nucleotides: TGTGCCAGCTCTGCCCAGGGCAGCGGTGCGAACACTGAAGCTTTCTTT. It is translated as CASSAQGSGANTEAFF.

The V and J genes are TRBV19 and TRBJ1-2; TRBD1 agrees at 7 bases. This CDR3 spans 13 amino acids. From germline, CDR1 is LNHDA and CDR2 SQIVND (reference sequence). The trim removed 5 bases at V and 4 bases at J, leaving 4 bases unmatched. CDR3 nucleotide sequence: TGTGCCAGTAGTCCGACAGGGCTCTATGGCTACACCTTC. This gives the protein CASSPTGLYGYTF.

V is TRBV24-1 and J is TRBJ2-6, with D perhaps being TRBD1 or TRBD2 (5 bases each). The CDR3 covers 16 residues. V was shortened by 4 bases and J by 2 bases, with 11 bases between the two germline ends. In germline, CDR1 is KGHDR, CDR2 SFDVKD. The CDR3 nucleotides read TGTGCCACCAGTGAACCGCAGGGAGCTGGGGCCAACGTCCTGACTTTC. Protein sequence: CATSEPQGAGANVLTF.

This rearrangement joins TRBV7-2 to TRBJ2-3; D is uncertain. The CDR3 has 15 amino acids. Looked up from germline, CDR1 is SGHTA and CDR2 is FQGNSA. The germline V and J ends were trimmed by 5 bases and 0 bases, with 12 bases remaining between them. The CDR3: CASSLNTYSTDTQYF. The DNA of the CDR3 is TGTGCCAGCAGCCTTAATACTTATAGCACAGATACGCAGTATTTT.

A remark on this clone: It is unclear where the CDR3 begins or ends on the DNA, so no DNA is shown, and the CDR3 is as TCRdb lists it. The CDR3 here is CASNVGTGSVDEQFF. V usage is TRBV21-1 and J usage is TRBJ2-1; whether TRBD1, the table's D call, matches the DNA was not checked. TRBV21-1 is deemed a pseudogene. A total of 15 residues make up the CDR3, ends included.

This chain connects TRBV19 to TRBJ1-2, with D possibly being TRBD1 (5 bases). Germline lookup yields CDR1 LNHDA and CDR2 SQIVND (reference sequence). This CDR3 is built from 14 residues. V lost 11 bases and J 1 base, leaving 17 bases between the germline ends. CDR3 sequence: CASGGHTYNYGYTF. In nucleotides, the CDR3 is TGTGCCTCAGGAGGACATACTTATAACTATGGCTACACCTTC.

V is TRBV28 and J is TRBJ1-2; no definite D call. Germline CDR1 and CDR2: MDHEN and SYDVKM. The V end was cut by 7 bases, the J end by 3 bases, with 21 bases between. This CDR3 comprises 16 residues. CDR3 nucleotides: TGTGCCAGCAATTACCCTCGTCAGCCGAGTGACTATGGCTACACCTTC. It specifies CASNYPRQPSDYGYTF.

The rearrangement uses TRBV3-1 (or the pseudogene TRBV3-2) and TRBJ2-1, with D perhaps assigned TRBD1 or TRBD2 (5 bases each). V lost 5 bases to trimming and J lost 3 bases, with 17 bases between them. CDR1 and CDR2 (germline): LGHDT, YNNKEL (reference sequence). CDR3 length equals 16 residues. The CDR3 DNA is TGTGCCAGCAGCAAGGGCCCGGGACCCAACTACAATGAGCAGTTCTTC. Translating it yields CASSKGPGPNYNEQFF.

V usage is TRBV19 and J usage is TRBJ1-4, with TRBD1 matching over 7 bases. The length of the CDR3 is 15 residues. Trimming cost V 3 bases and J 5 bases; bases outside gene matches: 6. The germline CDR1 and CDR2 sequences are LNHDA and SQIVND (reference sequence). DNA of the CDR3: TGTGCCAGTAGTATCCGGGGGACAGTCAATGAAAAACTGTTTTTT. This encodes CASSIRGTVNEKLFF.

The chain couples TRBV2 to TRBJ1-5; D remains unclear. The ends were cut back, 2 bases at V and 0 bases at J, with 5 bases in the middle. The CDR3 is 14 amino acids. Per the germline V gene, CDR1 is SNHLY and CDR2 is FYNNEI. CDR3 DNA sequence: TGTGCCAGCAGTGAATCTTATAGCAATCAGCCCCAGCATTTT. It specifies CASSESYSNQPQHF.

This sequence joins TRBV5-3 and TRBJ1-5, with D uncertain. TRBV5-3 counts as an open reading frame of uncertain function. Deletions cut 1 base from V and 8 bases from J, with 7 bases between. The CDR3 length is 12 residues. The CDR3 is CARSLCREPQHF. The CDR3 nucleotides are TGTGCCAGAAGCTTGTGTAGGGAGCCCCAGCATTTT.

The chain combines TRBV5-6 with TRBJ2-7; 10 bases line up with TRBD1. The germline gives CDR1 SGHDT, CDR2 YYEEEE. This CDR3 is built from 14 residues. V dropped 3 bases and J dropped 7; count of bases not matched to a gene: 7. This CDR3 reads CASSSGQGRWEQYF. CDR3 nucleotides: TGTGCCAGCAGCTCGGGACAGGGGCGGTGGGAGCAGTACTTC.

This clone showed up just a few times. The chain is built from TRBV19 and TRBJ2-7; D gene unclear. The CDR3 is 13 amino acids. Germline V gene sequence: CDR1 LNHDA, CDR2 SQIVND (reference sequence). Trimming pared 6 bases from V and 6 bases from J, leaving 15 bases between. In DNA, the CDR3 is TGTGCCAGTAGCCCGGGCCTACTCGCCGAGCAGTACTTC. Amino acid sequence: CASSPGLLAEQYF.

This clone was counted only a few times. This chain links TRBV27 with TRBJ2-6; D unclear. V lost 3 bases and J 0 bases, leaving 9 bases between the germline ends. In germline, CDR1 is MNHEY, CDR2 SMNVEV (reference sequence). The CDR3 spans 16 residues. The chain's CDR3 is CASSFGSGSGANVLTF. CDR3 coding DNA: TGTGCCAGCAGTTTTGGTTCGGGCTCTGGGGCCAACGTCCTGACTTTC.

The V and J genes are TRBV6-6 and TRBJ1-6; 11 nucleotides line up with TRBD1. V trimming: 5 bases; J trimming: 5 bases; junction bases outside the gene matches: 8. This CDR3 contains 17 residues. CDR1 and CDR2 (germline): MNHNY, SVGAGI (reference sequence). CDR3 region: CASSPRDRGSHNSPLHF. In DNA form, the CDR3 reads TGTGCCAGCAGTCCCCGGGACAGGGGGAGTCATAATTCACCCCTCCACTTT.

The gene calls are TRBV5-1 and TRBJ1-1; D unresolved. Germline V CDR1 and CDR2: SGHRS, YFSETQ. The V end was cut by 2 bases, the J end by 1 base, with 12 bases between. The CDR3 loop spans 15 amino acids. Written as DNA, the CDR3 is TGCGCCAGCAGCTTCCGTGGCCGCCGGAACACTGAAGCTTTCTTT. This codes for CASSFRGRRNTEAFF.

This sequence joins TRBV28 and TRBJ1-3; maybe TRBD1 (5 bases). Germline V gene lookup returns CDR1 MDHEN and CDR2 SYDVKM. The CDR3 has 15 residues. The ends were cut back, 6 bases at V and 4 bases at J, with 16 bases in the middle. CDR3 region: CASRLGLPAGNTIYF. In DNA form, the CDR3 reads TGTGCCAGCAGACTGGGACTACCTGCAGGAAACACCATATATTTT.

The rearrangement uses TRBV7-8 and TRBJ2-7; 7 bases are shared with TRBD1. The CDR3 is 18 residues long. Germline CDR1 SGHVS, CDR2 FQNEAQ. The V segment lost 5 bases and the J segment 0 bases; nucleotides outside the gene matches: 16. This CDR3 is CASSPLLGQAVSSYEQYF. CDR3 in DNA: TGTGCCAGCAGCCCATTACTAGGACAGGCCGTAAGCTCCTACGAGCAGTACTTC.

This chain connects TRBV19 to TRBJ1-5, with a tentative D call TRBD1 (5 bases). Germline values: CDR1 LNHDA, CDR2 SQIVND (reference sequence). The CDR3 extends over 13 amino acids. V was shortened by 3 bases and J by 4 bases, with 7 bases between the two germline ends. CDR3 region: CASSITGNQPQHF. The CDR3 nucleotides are TGTGCCAGTAGTATCACAGGAAATCAGCCCCAGCATTTT.

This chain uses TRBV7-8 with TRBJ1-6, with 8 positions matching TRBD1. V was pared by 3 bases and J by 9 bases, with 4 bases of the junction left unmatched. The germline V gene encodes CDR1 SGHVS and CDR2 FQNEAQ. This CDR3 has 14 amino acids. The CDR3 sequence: CASSFRQGSSPLHF. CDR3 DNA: TGTGCCAGCAGCTTCCGACAGGGGAGTTCACCCCTCCACTTT.